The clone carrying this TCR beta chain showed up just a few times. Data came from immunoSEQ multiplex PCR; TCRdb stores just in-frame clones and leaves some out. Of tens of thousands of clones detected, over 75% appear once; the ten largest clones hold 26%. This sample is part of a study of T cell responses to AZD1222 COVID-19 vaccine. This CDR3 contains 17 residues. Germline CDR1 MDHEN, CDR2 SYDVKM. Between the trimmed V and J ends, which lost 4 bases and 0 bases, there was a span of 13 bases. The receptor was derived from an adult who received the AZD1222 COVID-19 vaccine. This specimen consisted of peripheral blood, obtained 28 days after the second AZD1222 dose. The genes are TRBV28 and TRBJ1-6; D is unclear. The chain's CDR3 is CASSSSGPSSYNSPLHF. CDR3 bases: TGTGCCAGCAGTTCCTCCGGCCCGAGCTCCTATAATTCACCCCTCCACTTT.